The present T cell receptor beta chain was sequenced within a study of cytomegalovirus exposure and HLA in healthy donors (dated by TCRdb to about 2017). In the study overall: An earlier analysis of some 620 of the donors reported 276 Gb of sequence data and about 120 million unique TCR beta sequences obtained from about 179 million T cells. The number of typed donors differed by locus: 629-630 for A, B, C, DRB1 and DQB1; 522 for DQA1; around 580 for DPA1; and some 470 for DPB1. To predict cytomegalovirus infection status, the study brought together high-throughput TCR immunosequencing, statistical association of individual TCRs with disease status, and machine learning. HLA typing included class I and class II loci at four-digit resolution. All discovery cohort repertoires had been generated using a single sequencing platform. A later analysis re-analyzed previously published TCR beta repertoires from approximately 670 donors and added high-resolution HLA genotyping to study TCR occurrence patterns. A later genetic analysis used genome-wide SNP genotypes for about 65% of the 666 donors, treating that subset as a discovery cohort. Among the approximately 400 genotyped donors, roughly 80% belonged to the genetic ancestry cluster associated with self-reported Caucasian donors. Rather than drawing on any new phenotypic data, the later analysis identified candidate immune exposures from TCR beta sequences and the way those sequences occurred across donors. The aim of the study was to test whether cataloging public T cell receptors could identify signatures of past pathogen exposure. An early release that covered roughly 600 HLA-typed donors contained approximately 290 gigabases of sequencing data and tens of millions of unique TCR sequences. Four or five DR-DQ haplotypes were handled as single units for association and clustering because linkage in the cohort was strong. Donor age, sex, ethnicity and CMV serostatus were compiled together with the repertoire data. The study profiled the T cell repertoires of hundreds of subjects by immunosequencing and related them to cytomegalovirus serostatus. Besides the first cohort of 666 subjects, a separate validation cohort made up of over 95 different subjects was used. Across 398 genotyped donors of the cohort, an average of roughly 250,000 unique TCR beta nucleotide sequences per donor were sequenced, and roughly 20% of those sequences were non-productive. In an earlier analysis of 587 of the donors, high-throughput TCR beta sequencing was used to judge whether each TCR beta V gene segment behaved as functional or pseudogenic.

Libraries were made using the immunoSEQ multiplex PCR assay. The multiplex PCR relied on a mix of 60 forward primers for TCR Vbeta segments and 13 reverse primers for TCR Jbeta segments. The CDR3 region of rearranged TCR beta genes was amplified from genomic DNA by a multiplex PCR assay. On the Illumina HiSeq System, the amplified TCR beta libraries were sequenced as 87-base-pair reads. For the original study's pipeline: In a later analysis, 80 million or so unique TCR beta chains were counted across the approximately 640 repertoires, and approximately 11 million of these chains were shared by at least two donors. Raw reads were error-corrected and collapsed into unique sequences by a nearest-neighbor algorithm in which closely related sequences were merged to remove PCR and sequencing errors. To assign V, D and J gene segments, CDR3 sequences were aligned to IMGT reference sequences. For a sequence to be retained, at least a six-nucleotide match to both a V gene segment and a J gene segment was required. Rearrangements were classified as productive when the CDR3 lacked stop codons and remained in frame with V and J, and all other rearrangements were classified as non-productive. CDR3 was defined by IMGT convention, running from the second conserved V-encoded cysteine to the conserved J-encoded phenylalanine. Sequences without an unambiguous match to a single V gene segment were excluded from the earlier analysis of about 600 of the donors. An earlier analysis of some 610 of the donors called V segments functional above 56.7% productive rearrangements and segregating when the between-donor standard deviation exceeded 5%. A statistical classification framework was built to diagnose cytomegalovirus status from the catalog of TCR beta chain sequences. In a later analysis, TCR nucleotide sequences were compared against IMGT/GENE-DB human TR gene sequences so that V and J genes could be assigned. Using the TCRdist pipeline, a later analysis assigned CDR3 sequences along with most-parsimonious VDJ recombination scenarios. In a later analysis, each TCR beta chain was defined by its CDR3 amino acid sequence together with its V-gene family, and reads without a unique V-gene family were excluded. As a way to deal with suspected cross-contamination and a sequencing artifact, a later analysis dropped under 600 nucleotide sequences that were highly shared and had low generation probability. A later analysis calculated a clonal expansion index for each public chain from normalized within-repertoire ranks of inferred template counts. Generation probabilities in a later analysis came from a VDJ recombination model fitted to out-of-frame rearrangements, and those results were checked against IGoR. A later analysis scored TCR-TCR, TCR-HLA and TCR-CMV co-occurrence with hypergeometric tests, applying a repertoire-size bias correction to TCR pairs. In a later analysis, false discovery rates were estimated by permuting HLA or CMV assignments 20 times. In a later analysis, co-occurring TCRs were grouped with DBSCAN, and TCRdist sequence similarity was added when clustering was performed within HLA-allele-positive subsets. Repertoires with fewer than 30,000 or more than 120,000 public chains were left out of co-occurrence clustering, as were five repertoires with anomalous nucleotide sharing. The source is immuneACCESS, and TCRdb retained only in-frame sequences with V and J called. Part of the clones is not carried over; for the studies checked, unresolved V genes explain less than half of this, and the remainder is unexplained. V, J and clone size are those of that table, while D and trimming were read from the DNA. This sample has 100,000 or so clones in its table, and roughly an eighth of those were observed once. The top ten hold approximately 15% of the sample.

Based on the germline V gene (reference sequence), the CDR1 and CDR2 sequences are GTSNPN and SVGIG. The trim is 2 bases for V and 3 bases for J, with a gap of 8 bases between the germline ends. The CDR3 holds 13 amino acids from the cysteine to the phenylalanine. Only the CDR3 DNA stays, 39 bases, in frame from base 1. The cohort was made up of approximately 670 healthy bone marrow donors. At the time of sampling, all cohort members were nominally healthy, though unrecorded immune exposures were likely present. The donor tested CMV seropositive and was one of the 289 seropositive cohort members. Every donor gave a peripheral blood sample, and the peripheral blood mononuclear cells from that sample were used for TCR beta sequencing. The Qiagen DNeasy Blood Extraction Kit was used to extract genomic DNA from the blood cell samples. This clone was observed a handful of times. Its antigen is currently not known. No much larger clone exists at a distance of one base, and base qualities are not known.

Paper-wide results and their limitations: According to a later analysis, TCR association rates differed among HLA loci, with DRB1 alleles showing the most associated TCRs and HLA-C alleles showing the fewest. Because some donors lacked HLA typing at each locus, the association tests relied only on the typed subset. Specific HLA alleles were associated with more than 15,000 TCR beta sequences at a false discovery rate of 0.05 in a later analysis. In vitro tests confirmed that a few of the cytomegalovirus-associated TCR beta chains recognize cytomegalovirus antigens. A further reported finding was that TCR beta sequences accurately predicted the HLA-A and HLA-B alleles for most subjects in the first cohort. Most TCR sequences were seen in very few donors, while some public TCRs were found in many individuals. V-gene and J-gene trimming of TCR beta chains was associated with a missense DCLRE1C variant in a later genetic analysis, and the association was replicated in an independent cohort. According to a later analysis, most CMV-associated TCR beta chains appeared to be HLA-restricted, and the HLA associations seemed to be driven largely by CMV exposure. Compared with equally common non-associated chains, HLA-associated TCR beta chains in a later analysis were more clonally expanded and had lower generation probabilities. Immune exposure information for the cohort was limited to CMV serostatus. Because counts were too low, some 17 rarely observed V segments, including chromosome 9 orphons, were left out of the earlier analysis of over 550 of the donors. Assigning TCR associations to individual alleles was difficult when HLA alleles, especially DR and DQ, strongly co-occurred. The authors suggested that the approach could potentially be extended to other disease states and immunological phenotypes. A cluster of highly shared sequence variants was judged likely to be a technical artifact of the sequencing pipeline. Cytomegalovirus status was reported to be diagnosed by the classifier with high specificity and sensitivity in both the original and validation cohorts. Roughly uniform sequencing depth across donors was assumed in presence/absence analyses, although this assumption may not hold. In a later analysis, several top co-occurrence clusters were reported to appear linked to parvovirus B19, influenza, CMV and Epstein-Barr virus. This cohort had only TCR beta chains sequenced, and the lack of alpha or paired-chain data limited which features could be detected. In a later genetic analysis, fewer N-insertions in productive TCRs were reported among donors in an Asian-associated ancestry cluster than the roughly 640-donor mean. Linkage disequilibrium might explain the correlated functional status among segregating V segments, but an unknown experimental factor could not be excluded. A total of some 180 TCR beta chains were listed by the study as associated with cytomegalovirus. Some IMGT-functional V segments, including TRBV6-2 and TRBV6-3, could not be told apart with the 87-base-pair reads, so those segments were excluded. Broadly in line with IMGT annotations, most TCR beta V segments showed up in productive rearrangements about 87% or about 30% of the time in an earlier analysis of around 550 of the donors.

Sequences were obtained from PBMCs. This TCR was recovered from a man aged 35 to 55 in good health and CMV-seropositive. The rearranged segments are TRBV30 and TRBJ1-3, and possibly TRBD1, on 6 matching bases. DNA sequence: TGTGCCTGGAGTACAGGGTTTGGAAACACCATATATTTT. This yields the protein CAWSTGFGNTIYF.